The 27 T cell receptor beta chains listed next were all sequenced from one sample in a study of T-cell reconstitution after alpha-beta-depleted transplantation in children. Unique molecular identifiers were used to barcode this TCRbeta library. TCRdb re-derived calls from the PCR reads in MiXCR, one entry per CDR3 protein. The repertoire holds 500,000 to 650,000 distinct CDR3 sequences, with 13% as singletons. This specimen was PBMCs, mostly from graft donor cells, taken 360 days after TCRalphabeta/CD19-depleted stem cell transplant. The source is a male patient between 5 and 17 years old who had a stem cell transplant for acute myeloid leukemia, so the T cells may come from the graft donor.

The CDR3 region is CSAVGNTEAFF. CDR3 in DNA: TGCAGTGCCGTCGGGAACACTGAAGCTTTCTTT. The chain carries TRBV20-1 and TRBJ1-1; D call uncertain. Germline V gives CDR1 DFQATT, CDR2 SNEGSKA (reference sequence). The CDR3 is 11 residues long. V lost 6 bases and J 1 base, leaving 6 bases between the germline ends.

This clonotype was observed a handful of times. The genes are TRBV4-3 and TRBJ2-5; D possibly matches TRBD1 or TRBD2 (5 bases each). There are 16 residues in the CDR3. The V and J ends lost 0 bases and 5 bases respectively, with 16 bases between them. The germline V gene encodes CDR1 LGHNA and CDR2 YSLEER. The CDR3 DNA reads TGCGCCAGCAGCCAAGATCAACTAGTCGGGGCGGAGACCCAGTACTTC. Translated: CASSQDQLVGAETQYF.

This clonotype was found a few times. The chain joins TRBV6-5 to TRBJ1-5; TRBD1 is a possible D gene (6 bases). Between the trimmed V and J ends, which lost 2 bases and 5 bases, there was a span of 10 bases. The CDR3 is 14 residues long. Germline V gives CDR1 MNHEY, CDR2 SVGAGI. CDR3 nucleotide sequence: TGTGCCAGCAGTTACGGAGCAGGGGATCAGCCCCAGCATTTT. Protein: CASSYGAGDQPQHF.

The V call is TRBV7-9, the J call TRBJ2-3; D perhaps matches TRBD2 (6 bases). Germline V gene sequence: CDR1 SEHNR, CDR2 FQNEAQ (reference sequence). There are 16 residues in the CDR3. Trimming took 5 bases from V and 0 from J, leaving 15 bases between them. CDR3 DNA: TGTGCCAGCAGCGGACGGAGCGGGTGGAGCACAGATACGCAGTATTTT. Translated, it gives CASSGRSGWSTDTQYF.

This chain links TRBV4-3 with TRBJ2-1; 8 bases line up with TRBD2. CDR1 is LGHNA and CDR2 is YSLEER in the germline V gene. The CDR3 sequence is 16 residues long. V was clipped by 0 bases and J by 3 bases; unmatched bases: 4. CDR3 loop: CASSQEGLGLYNEQFF. In nucleotides, the CDR3 is TGCGCCAGCAGCCAAGAGGGACTAGGGCTCTACAATGAGCAGTTCTTC.

This clonotype has more than one count but fewer than ten. V is TRBV12-3 or TRBV12-4 and J is TRBJ2-7; no reliable D call. This CDR3 spans 12 amino acids. Trimming cost V 7 bases and J 5 bases, with 12 bases left between them. The CDR3 is CASTPSRNEQYF. The CDR3 nucleotides read TGTGCCAGCACCCCCTCCCGAAACGAGCAGTACTTC.

This rearrangement joins TRBV6-5 to TRBJ2-3; 10 bases are a match to TRBD2. The J segment lost 2 bases and the V segment lost 0 bases, leaving 5 bases of the junction unmatched. Germline CDR1 is MNHEY and CDR2 is SVGAGI. The CDR3 runs to 17 residues. The CDR3 spells CASSYSKLAGDTDTQYF. CDR3 DNA: TGTGCCAGCAGTTACTCGAAGCTAGCGGGGGACACAGATACGCAGTATTTT.

V usage is TRBV28 and J usage is TRBJ2-7; tentatively, D is TRBD1 (6 bases). Germline V gives CDR1 MDHEN, CDR2 SYDVKM. The CDR3 contains 11 residues. V dropped 11 bases and J dropped 3 bases, with 11 bases sitting between them. The CDR3 DNA is TGTGCCGGGGGCAGGGGCTACGAGCAGTACTTC. Its translation: CAGGRGYEQYF.

Here the CDR3 DNA reads TGCAGTCCAAGCCCCCTAGAAGAGACCCAGTACTTC. Amino acids: CSPSPLEETQYF. The chain couples TRBV20-1 to TRBJ2-5; D gene ambiguous. CDR1 DFQATT and CDR2 SNEGSKA come from the germline V gene (reference sequence). Trimming cost V 8 bases and J 3 bases, with 13 bases left between them. The CDR3 contains 12 residues.

This clonotype showed up just a few times. This chain joins TRBV20-1 and TRBJ2-5, with D possibly being TRBD1 (5 bases). The V end was cut by 0 bases, the J end by 4 bases, with 15 bases between. Germline V lookup: CDR1 DFQATT, CDR2 SNEGSKA (reference sequence). CDR3 length: 15 residues. CDR3 coding DNA: TGCAGTGCTAGAGATTCGGACACCATAAGAGAGACCCAGTACTTC. This translates into CSARDSDTIRETQYF.

This clonotype was seen at least ten times. This chain uses TRBV10-3 with TRBJ2-3, with TRBD2 identical over 14 bases. CDR1 ENHRY and CDR2 SYGVKD come from the germline V gene. V shed 4 bases, J shed 6 bases, and the junction held 3 bases outside the gene matches. This CDR3 region has 15 residues. CDR3 region: CAISGLAGGKDTQYF. CDR3 nucleotide sequence: TGTGCCATCAGTGGACTAGCGGGAGGGAAGGATACGCAGTATTTT.

V gene TRBV3-1 combines with J gene TRBJ2-7; D may be TRBD2 (5 bases). Germline V gene data show CDR1 as LGHDT and CDR2 as YNNKEL (reference sequence). V lost 4 bases to trimming and J lost 2 bases, with 12 bases between them. This CDR3 comprises 14 residues. The CDR3 region is CASSPWTSPYEQYF. In DNA, the CDR3 is TGTGCCAGCAGCCCGTGGACTTCCCCCTACGAGCAGTACTTC.

This clonotype was observed a few times. This chain uses TRBV7-3 with TRBJ2-1; tentatively, D is TRBD2 (6 bases). The CDR3 extends over 16 amino acids. Germline V gives CDR1 SGHTA, CDR2 FQGTGA. V gave up 4 bases and J gave up 0 bases, with 13 bases separating them. As DNA, the CDR3 is TGTGCCAGCAGCTCCCTCGGGGGTAGCTCCTACAATGAGCAGTTCTTC. Protein: CASSSLGGSSYNEQFF.

This clonotype has just a few counts. This chain connects TRBV7-9 to TRBJ2-7, with 14 bases lining up with TRBD2. In germline, CDR1 is SEHNR, CDR2 FQNEAQ (reference sequence). With 4 bases clipped from V and 5 bases from J, the junction kept 7 bases outside the gene matches. The length of the CDR3 is 16 residues. The CDR3 bases are TGTGCCAGCAGCTCAAGACTAGCGGGAGGGCCGCACGAGCAGTACTTC. Residues: CASSSRLAGGPHEQYF.

In this sample, this clonotype turned up a few times. This chain links TRBV24-1 with TRBJ2-1; 12 bases are shared with TRBD2. V dropped 4 bases and J dropped 7; count of bases not matched to a gene: 7. CDR1 and CDR2 (germline): KGHDR, SFDVKD. This CDR3 contains 16 residues. The CDR3 here is CATSDPLAGGINEQFF. CDR3 bases: TGTGCCACCAGTGACCCACTAGCGGGAGGTATAAATGAGCAGTTCTTC.

This clonotype turned up a few times. J is TRBJ2-7 and V is TRBV9, with 9 bases aligning to TRBD1. The CDR3 length is 15 residues. With V trimmed by 4 bases and J by 6 bases, 11 bases remained unmatched. Germline lookup yields CDR1 SGDLS and CDR2 YYNGEE. As DNA, the CDR3 is TGTGCCAGCAGCAACCCGGGACAGGGTGCGGGCGAGCAGTACTTC. As protein: CASSNPGQGAGEQYF.

Concerning this clonotype: A junction end diverges from the germline sequence, so it may reflect a read error. The V call is TRBV5-1, the J call TRBJ2-7; the match to TRBD2 covers 9 bases. The CDR3 loop spans 16 amino acids. Germline lookup yields CDR1 SGHRS and CDR2 YFSETQ. CDR3: CASGSRPSGVSYEQYF. Here the CDR3 DNA reads TGTGCCAGCGGCTCCAGGCCTAGCGGGGTCTCCTACGAGCAGTACTTC.

V gene TRBV30 combines with J gene TRBJ2-7; D not resolved. V was trimmed by 6 bases and J by 0 bases, leaving 9 bases between them. The germline V gene encodes CDR1 GTSNPN and CDR2 SVGIG (reference sequence). CDR3 size: 12 residues. The CDR3 nucleotides are TGTGCCTGCCTGACGCTCTCCTACGAGCAGTACTTC. Translated: CACLTLSYEQYF.

In its sample, this clonotype was seen many times. The V gene is TRBV20-1, the J gene TRBJ1-1; tentative D call: TRBD1 (5 bases). V was pared by 6 bases and J by 1 base, with 21 bases between. Germline CDR1 is DFQATT and CDR2 is SNEGSKA (reference sequence). The CDR3 runs 16 residues. CDR3 DNA: TGCAGTGCCCTCCCTCTCTGGACATCAACGAACACTGAAGCTTTCTTT. Its protein product is CSALPLWTSTNTEAFF.

V and J are TRBV5-1 and TRBJ1-4; no clear D. The length of the CDR3 is 16 residues. Trimming left V 3 bases short and J 1 base short, with 13 bases between. Germline CDR1 reads SGHRS; CDR2 reads YFSETQ. The CDR3 sequence: CASSSALVRTNEKLFF. Here the CDR3 DNA reads TGCGCCAGCAGCTCGGCATTAGTGAGAACTAATGAAAAACTGTTTTTT. The full variable domain, in which reference TRBV5-1 and TRBJ1-4 provide the parts outside the CDR3, is KAGVTQTPRYLIKTRGQQVTLSCSPISGHRSVSWYQQTPGQGLQFLFEYFSETQRNKGNFPGRFSGRQFSNSRSEMNVSTLELGDSALYLCASSSALVRTNEKLFFGSGTQLSVL.

This clonotype was picked up a small number of times. J is TRBJ2-7 and V is TRBV9; 9 nucleotides align to TRBD1. CDR1 and CDR2 from the germline V gene are SGDLS and YYNGEE. V shed 3 bases and J 4 bases; nucleotides not matched to a gene: 8. CDR3 size: 15 residues. CDR3 protein: CASSAKGDREYEQYF. The CDR3 DNA reads TGTGCCAGCAGCGCCAAGGGGGACAGGGAGTACGAGCAGTACTTC.

This clonotype has ten or more counts. V gene TRBV28 combines with J gene TRBJ2-1, with D maybe TRBD2 (5 bases). Trimming pared 0 bases from V and 0 bases from J, leaving 12 bases between. Germline V gene data show CDR1 as MDHEN and CDR2 as SYDVKM. The CDR3 totals 17 residues. CDR3 sequence: CASSLWRARSSYNEQFF. CDR3 in DNA: TGTGCCAGCAGTTTATGGAGGGCACGTAGCTCCTACAATGAGCAGTTCTTC.

The chain employs TRBV5-4 and TRBJ2-1, with 7 positions matching TRBD1. The V gene end was trimmed by 2 bases and the J gene end by 5 bases; junction bases not matched to a gene: 10. CDR1 and CDR2 from the germline V gene are SGHNT and YYREEE (reference sequence). This CDR3 is built from 16 residues. Here the CDR3 DNA reads TGTGCCAGCAGCTTATTCATCCGGGACAGAGACAATGAGCAGTTCTTC. This gives the protein CASSLFIRDRDNEQFF.

The chain has TRBV7-3 and TRBJ2-5; 9 bases fit TRBD1. The V and J ends lost 2 bases and 5 bases, in that order; junction bases with no gene match: 3. This CDR3 spans 14 amino acids. Germline CDR1 and CDR2: SGHTA and FQGTGA. The CDR3 loop is CASSLGTGPETQYF. The CDR3 DNA sequence: TGTGCCAGCAGCTTAGGGACAGGGCCGGAGACCCAGTACTTC. The variable domain in full, with the rest retrieved from reference TRBV7-3 and TRBJ2-5, is GAGVSQTPSNKVTEKGKYVELRCDPISGHTALYWYRQSLGQGPEFLIYFQGTGAADDSGLPNDRFFAVRPEGSVSTLKIQRTERGDSAVYLCASSLGTGPETQYFGPGTRLLVL.

This clonotype was detected only a few times. V usage is TRBV4-3 and J usage is TRBJ2-7, with 10 bases identical to TRBD2. Germline values: CDR1 LGHNA, CDR2 YSLEER. CDR3 length: 16 residues. The J segment lost 3 bases and the V segment lost 1 base, leaving 6 bases of the junction unmatched. The CDR3 is CASSQGLAGALYEQYF. CDR3 coding DNA: TGCGCCAGCAGCCAAGGCCTAGCGGGAGCCCTCTACGAGCAGTACTTC.

As regards this clonotype: The junction shows a germline mismatch at one end, possibly a read error. This chain uses TRBV24-1 with TRBJ2-3, with D uncertain. The CDR3 spans 14 residues. Germline V gene lookup returns CDR1 KGHDR and CDR2 SFDVKD. The CDR3 nucleotides are TGTGCCACCAGAGATTGGGATTCCACAGATACGCAGTATTTT. This gives the protein CATRDWDSTDTQYF.

This clonotype has more than one count but fewer than ten. V is TRBV20-1 and J is TRBJ2-4; unclear D gene. The V gene lost 5 bases and the J gene lost 4 bases, with 9 bases spanning the gap. There are 12 residues in the CDR3. In germline, CDR1 is DFQATT, CDR2 SNEGSKA (reference sequence). CDR3 sequence reads: CSAALGKNIQYF. As DNA, the CDR3 is TGCAGTGCTGCCCTTGGGAAAAACATTCAGTACTTC.